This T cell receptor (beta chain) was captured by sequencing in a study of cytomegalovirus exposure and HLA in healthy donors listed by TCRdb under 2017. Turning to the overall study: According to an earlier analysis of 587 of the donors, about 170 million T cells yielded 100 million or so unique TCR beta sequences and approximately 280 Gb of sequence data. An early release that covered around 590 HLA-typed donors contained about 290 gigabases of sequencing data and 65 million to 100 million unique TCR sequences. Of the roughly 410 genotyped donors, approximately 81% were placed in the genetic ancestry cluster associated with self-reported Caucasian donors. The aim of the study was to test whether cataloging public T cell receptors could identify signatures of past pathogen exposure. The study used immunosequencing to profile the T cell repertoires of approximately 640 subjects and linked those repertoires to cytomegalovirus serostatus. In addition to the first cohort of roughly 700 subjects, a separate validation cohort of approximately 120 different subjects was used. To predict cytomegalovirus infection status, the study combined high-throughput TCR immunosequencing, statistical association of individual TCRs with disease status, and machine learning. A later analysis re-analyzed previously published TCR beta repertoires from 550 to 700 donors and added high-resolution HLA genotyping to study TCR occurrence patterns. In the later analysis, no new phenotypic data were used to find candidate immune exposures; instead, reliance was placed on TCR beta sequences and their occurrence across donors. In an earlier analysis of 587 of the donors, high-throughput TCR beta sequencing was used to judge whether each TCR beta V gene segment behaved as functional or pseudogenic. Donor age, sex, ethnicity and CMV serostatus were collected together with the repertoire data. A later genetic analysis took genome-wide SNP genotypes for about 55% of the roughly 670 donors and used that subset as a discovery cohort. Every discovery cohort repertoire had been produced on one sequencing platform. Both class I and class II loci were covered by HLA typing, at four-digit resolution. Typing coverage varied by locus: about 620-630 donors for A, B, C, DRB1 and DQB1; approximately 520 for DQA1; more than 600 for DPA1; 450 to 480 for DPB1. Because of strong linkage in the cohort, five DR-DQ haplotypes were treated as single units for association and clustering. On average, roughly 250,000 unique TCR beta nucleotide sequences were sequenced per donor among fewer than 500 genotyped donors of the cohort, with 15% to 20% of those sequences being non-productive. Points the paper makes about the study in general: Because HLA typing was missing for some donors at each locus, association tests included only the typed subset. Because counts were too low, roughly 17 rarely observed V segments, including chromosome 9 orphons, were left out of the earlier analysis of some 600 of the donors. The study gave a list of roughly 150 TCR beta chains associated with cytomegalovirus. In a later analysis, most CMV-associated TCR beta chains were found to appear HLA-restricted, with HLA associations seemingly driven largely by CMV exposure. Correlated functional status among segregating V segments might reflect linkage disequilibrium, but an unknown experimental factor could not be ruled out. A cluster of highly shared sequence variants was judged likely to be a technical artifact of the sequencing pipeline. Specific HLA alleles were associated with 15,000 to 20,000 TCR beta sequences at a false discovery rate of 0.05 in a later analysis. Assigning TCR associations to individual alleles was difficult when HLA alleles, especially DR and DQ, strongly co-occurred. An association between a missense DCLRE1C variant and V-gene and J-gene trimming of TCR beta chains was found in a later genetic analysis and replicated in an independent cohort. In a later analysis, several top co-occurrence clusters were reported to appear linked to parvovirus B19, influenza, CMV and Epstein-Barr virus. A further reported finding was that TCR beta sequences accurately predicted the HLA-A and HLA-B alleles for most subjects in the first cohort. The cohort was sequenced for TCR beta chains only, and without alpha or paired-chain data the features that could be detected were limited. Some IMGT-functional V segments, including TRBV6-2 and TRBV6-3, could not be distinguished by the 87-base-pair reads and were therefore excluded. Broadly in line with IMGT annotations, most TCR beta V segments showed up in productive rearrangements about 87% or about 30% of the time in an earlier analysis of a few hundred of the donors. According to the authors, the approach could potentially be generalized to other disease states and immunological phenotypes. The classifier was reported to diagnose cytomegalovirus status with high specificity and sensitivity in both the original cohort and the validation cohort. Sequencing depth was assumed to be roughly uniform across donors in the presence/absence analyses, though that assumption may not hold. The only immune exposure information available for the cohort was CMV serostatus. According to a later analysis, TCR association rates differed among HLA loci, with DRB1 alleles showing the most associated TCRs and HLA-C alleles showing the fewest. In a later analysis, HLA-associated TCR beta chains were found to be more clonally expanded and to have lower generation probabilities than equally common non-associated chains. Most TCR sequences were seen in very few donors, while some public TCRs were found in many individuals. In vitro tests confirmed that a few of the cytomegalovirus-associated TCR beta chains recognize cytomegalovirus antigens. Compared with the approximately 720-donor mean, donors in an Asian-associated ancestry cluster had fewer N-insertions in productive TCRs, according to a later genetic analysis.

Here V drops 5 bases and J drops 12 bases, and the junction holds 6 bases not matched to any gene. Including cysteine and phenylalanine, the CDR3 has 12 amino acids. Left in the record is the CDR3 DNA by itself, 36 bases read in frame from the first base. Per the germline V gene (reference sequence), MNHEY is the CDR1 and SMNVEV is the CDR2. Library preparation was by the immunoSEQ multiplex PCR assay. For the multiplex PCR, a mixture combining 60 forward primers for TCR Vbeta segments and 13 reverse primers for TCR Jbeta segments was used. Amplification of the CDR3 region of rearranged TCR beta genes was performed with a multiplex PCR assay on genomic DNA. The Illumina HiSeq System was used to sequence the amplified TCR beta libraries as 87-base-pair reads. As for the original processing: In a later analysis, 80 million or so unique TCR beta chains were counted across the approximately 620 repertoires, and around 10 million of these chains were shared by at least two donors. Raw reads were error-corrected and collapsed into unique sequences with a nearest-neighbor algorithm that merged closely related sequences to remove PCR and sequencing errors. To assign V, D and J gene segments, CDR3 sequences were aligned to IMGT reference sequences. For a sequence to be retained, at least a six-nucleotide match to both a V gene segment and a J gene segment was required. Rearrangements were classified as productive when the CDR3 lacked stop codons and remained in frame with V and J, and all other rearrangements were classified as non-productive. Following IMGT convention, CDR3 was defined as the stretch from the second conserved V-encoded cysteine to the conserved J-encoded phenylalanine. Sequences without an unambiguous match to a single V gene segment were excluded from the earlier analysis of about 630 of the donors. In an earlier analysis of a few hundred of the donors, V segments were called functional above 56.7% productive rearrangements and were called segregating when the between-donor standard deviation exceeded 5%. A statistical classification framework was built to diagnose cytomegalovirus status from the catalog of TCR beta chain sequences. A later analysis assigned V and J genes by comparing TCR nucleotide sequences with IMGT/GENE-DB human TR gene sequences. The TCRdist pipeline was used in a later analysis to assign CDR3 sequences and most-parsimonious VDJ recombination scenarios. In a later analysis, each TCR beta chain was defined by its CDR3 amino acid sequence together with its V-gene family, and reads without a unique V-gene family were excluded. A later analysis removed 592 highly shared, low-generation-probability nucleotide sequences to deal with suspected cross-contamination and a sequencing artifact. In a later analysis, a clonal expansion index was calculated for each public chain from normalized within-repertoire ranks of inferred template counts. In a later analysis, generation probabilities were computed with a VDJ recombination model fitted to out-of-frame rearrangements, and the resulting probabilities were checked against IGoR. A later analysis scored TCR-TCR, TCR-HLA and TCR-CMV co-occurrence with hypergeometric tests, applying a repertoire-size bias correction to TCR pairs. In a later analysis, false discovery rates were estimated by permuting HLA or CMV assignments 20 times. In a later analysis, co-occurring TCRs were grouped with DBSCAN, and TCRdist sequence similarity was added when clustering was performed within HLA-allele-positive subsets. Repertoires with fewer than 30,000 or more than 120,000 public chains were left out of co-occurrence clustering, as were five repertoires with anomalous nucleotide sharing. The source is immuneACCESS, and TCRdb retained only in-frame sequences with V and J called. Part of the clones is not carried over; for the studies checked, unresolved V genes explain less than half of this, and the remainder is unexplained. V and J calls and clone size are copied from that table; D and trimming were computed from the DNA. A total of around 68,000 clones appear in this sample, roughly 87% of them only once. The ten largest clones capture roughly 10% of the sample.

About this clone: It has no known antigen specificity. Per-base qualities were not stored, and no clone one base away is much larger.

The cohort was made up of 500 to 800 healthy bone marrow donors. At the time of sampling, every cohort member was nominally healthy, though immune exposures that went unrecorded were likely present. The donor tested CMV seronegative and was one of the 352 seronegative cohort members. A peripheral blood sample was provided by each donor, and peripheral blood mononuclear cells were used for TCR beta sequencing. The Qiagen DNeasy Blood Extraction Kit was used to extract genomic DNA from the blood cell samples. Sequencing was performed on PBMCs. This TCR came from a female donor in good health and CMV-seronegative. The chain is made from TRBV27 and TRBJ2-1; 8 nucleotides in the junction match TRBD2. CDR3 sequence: CASSMGLGVQFF. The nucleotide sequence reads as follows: TGTGCCAGCAGTATGGGACTAGGAGTGCAGTTCTTC.